The 14 T cell receptor beta chains listed next were all sequenced from one sample in a study of blood T cell repertoires in COVID-19. Assay used: immunoSEQ multiplex PCR; TCRdb lists only in-frame clones, some missing. The repertoire includes fewer than 400,000 clones, approximately 87% of them detected once, and about a tenth sits in the top ten. The sample consisted of PBMCs or T cells enriched from blood (not recorded which). The receptors shown here come from a woman aged 45-65 years who had recovered from COVID-19.

This chain joins TRBV3-1 (or the pseudogene TRBV3-2) and TRBJ1-5, with D hard to call. Germline assignment: CDR1 LGHDT and CDR2 YNNKEL (reference sequence). CDR3 length: 13 amino acids. The germline V and J ends were trimmed by 1 base and 6 bases, with 7 bases remaining between them. The CDR3 loop reads CASSQGQVQPQHF. In DNA form, the CDR3 reads TGTGCCAGCAGCCAAGGACAAGTTCAGCCCCAGCATTTT.

The chain's CDR3 is CASSLAEGITDTQYF. The CDR3 bases are TGCGCCAGCAGCTTGGCGGAGGGGATCACAGATACGCAGTATTTT. V and J are TRBV5-1 and TRBJ2-3; D is perhaps TRBD2 (6 bases). CDR1 SGHRS and CDR2 YFSETQ come from the germline V gene. The CDR3 extends over 15 amino acids. Trimming left V 0 bases short and J 2 bases short, with 10 bases between.

This chain links TRBV28 with TRBJ1-1; TRBD1 might be the D (6 bases). V was trimmed by 7 bases and J by 5 bases, leaving 11 bases between them. Per the germline V gene, CDR1 is MDHEN and CDR2 is SYDVKM. CDR3 length equals 12 residues. CDR3 amino acids: CASMGAPTEAFF. CDR3 DNA: TGTGCCAGCATGGGGGCCCCAACTGAAGCTTTCTTT. The whole variable domain, filled in from reference TRBV28 and TRBJ1-1, reads DVKVTQSSRYLVKRTGEKVFLECVQDMDHENMFWYRQDPGLGLRLIYFSYDVKMKEKGDIPEGYSVSREKKERFSLILESASTNQTSMYLCASMGAPTEAFFGQGTRLTVV.

This chain joins TRBV21-1 and TRBJ1-3. TRBV21-1 is listed as a pseudogene. CDR3 length: 13 amino acids. This chain's CDR3 is CASSKAPGNTIYF. The CDR3 region has the DNA TGTGCCAGCAGCAAAGCCCCGGGAAACACCATATATTTT.

The DNA for the CDR3 is TGTGCCAGTAGTATGGACAGGGGCTCACCCCTCCACTTT. Translation: CASSMDRGSPLHF. The chain joins TRBV19 to TRBJ1-6; 9 bases match TRBD1. Germline CDR1 reads LNHDA; CDR2 reads SQIVND (reference sequence). With V trimmed by 3 bases and J by 10 bases, 1 base remained unmatched. The CDR3 spans 13 residues.

The genes are TRBV6-1 and TRBJ2-7, with D possibly matching TRBD2 (6 bases). V was pared by 0 bases and J by 5 bases, with 11 bases between. This CDR3 has 14 residues. CDR1 and CDR2 (germline): MNHNS, SASEGT. This CDR3 is CASSEAPWGDEQYF. The CDR3 DNA sequence: TGTGCCAGCAGTGAAGCCCCGTGGGGGGACGAGCAGTACTTC.

The gene calls are TRBV28 and TRBJ1-5; 7 bases agree with TRBD1. With 7 bases clipped from V and 2 bases from J, the junction kept 11 bases outside the gene matches. Looked up from germline, CDR1 is MDHEN and CDR2 is SYDVKM. This CDR3 is 16 amino acids long. This CDR3 is CASKRDSQLGNQPQHF. CDR3 DNA: TGTGCCAGCAAGAGGGACAGCCAACTAGGCAATCAGCCCCAGCATTTT.

This sequence joins TRBV28 and TRBJ2-7; D remains ambiguous. Germline CDR1 and CDR2: MDHEN and SYDVKM. The CDR3 sequence is 15 residues long. Trimming cost V 5 bases and J 5 bases, with 19 bases left between them. The CDR3 DNA reads as TGTGCCAGCAGTCCTTCTTCGTGGCCTCAGGACGAGCAGTACTTC. Its translation: CASSPSSWPQDEQYF.

The CDR3 DNA reads as TGTGCCAGCAGTATTAACTGGGGGGAAAAATTAACTGAAGCTTTCTTT. Its protein is CASSINWGEKLTEAFF. The chain combines TRBV5-6 with TRBJ1-1; D might be TRBD1 (5 bases). Germline V gene sequence: CDR1 SGHDT, CDR2 YYEEEE. The CDR3 sequence is 16 residues long. V was cut by 5 bases and J by 5 bases, with 22 bases left in between.

This rearrangement joins TRBV28 to TRBJ2-7; 9 bases line up with TRBD2. Per germline, CDR1 MDHEN and CDR2 SYDVKM. The CDR3 runs to 15 residues. Losses at the gene ends were 2 bases for V and 3 bases for J; bases not matched to a gene: 5. The CDR3 reads CASSLAASGDYEQYF. The CDR3 DNA follows: TGTGCCAGCAGTTTAGCGGCTAGCGGGGACTACGAGCAGTACTTC.

This clone was seen once. The chain combines TRBV5-1 with TRBJ1-2, with 8 bases fitting TRBD1. In germline, CDR1 is SGHRS, CDR2 YFSETQ. Trimming at V came to 4 bases and at J to 6 bases, leaving 20 bases not matched to a gene. There are 18 residues in the CDR3. CDR3 region: CASSQARGLDLTKHGYTF. The CDR3 DNA reads TGCGCCAGCAGCCAGGCCAGGGGGCTTGATTTAACCAAACATGGCTACACCTTC.

This clone was counted once. In DNA, the CDR3 is TGTGCCAGCAGCCCTGGGCGCGGGGGCTCCTACAATGAGCAGTTCTTC. Protein sequence: CASSPGRGGSYNEQFF. The genes are TRBV7-6 and TRBJ2-1; 7 nucleotides agree with TRBD2. Trimming cost V 5 bases and J 0 bases; bases outside gene matches: 7. The CDR3 runs 16 residues. Germline V gene lookup returns CDR1 SGHVS and CDR2 FNYEAQ.

The V gene is TRBV6-5, the J gene TRBJ1-1; no definite D call. This CDR3 has 14 amino acids. The germline V and J ends were trimmed by 4 bases and 1 base, with 10 bases remaining between them. The V gene's germline CDR1 is MNHEY and CDR2 SVGAGI. CDR3 sequence reads: CASSSRNGNTEAFF. The DNA for the CDR3 is TGTGCCAGCAGTTCCCGCAACGGGAACACTGAAGCTTTCTTT.

This chain connects TRBV30 to TRBJ1-2; D remains ambiguous. CDR3 size: 15 residues. Trimming cost V 0 bases and J 4 bases, with 15 bases left between them. Per the germline V gene, CDR1 is GTSNPN and CDR2 is SVGIG (reference sequence). The CDR3 DNA reads as TGTGCCTGGAGTGTACGAGTGGGCACCGCCTATGGCTACACCTTC. Protein sequence: CAWSVRVGTAYGYTF.